Only one count was recorded for the clone carrying this T cell receptor (beta chain). Its target is not known. Each donor was healthy, and each was a bone marrow donor. Donors sampled were nominally healthy, though unrecorded immune exposures were likely. This sample was taken from a study of cytomegalovirus exposure and HLA in healthy donors. Findings of the study overall: Roughly uniform depth of sequencing across donors was assumed in presence/absence analyses. According to reports, the classifier identified cytomegalovirus status with high specificity and sensitivity.

PCR used 60 Vbeta primers and 13 Jbeta primers. The data were produced by immunoSEQ multiplex PCR, yet TCRdb's version contains in-frame clones alone and is incomplete. The data show under 150,000 clones, 70% to 80% seen once. The V gene's germline CDR1 is MNHEY and CDR2 SMNVEV (reference sequence). The V gene lost 0 bases and the J gene lost 6 bases, with 8 bases spanning the gap. This CDR3 is 13 amino acids long. The receptor's source is a woman aged 55-69 years in good health and CMV-seropositive. Source material: PBMCs. The chain joins TRBV27 to TRBJ1-1, with D perhaps TRBD1 (6 bases). Here the CDR3 reads CASSLSRGSEAFF. The CDR3 DNA sequence: TGTGCCAGCAGTTTATCCAGGGGCTCTGAAGCTTTCTTT.